This TCR beta chain was identified in a study of shared clonotypes between healthy human individuals. The CDR3 is 14 residues long. Germline loops: CDR1 MNHNY, CDR2 SVGAGI (reference sequence). Trimming cost V 2 bases and J 4 bases, with 8 bases left between them. The method was immunoSEQ multiplex PCR; TCRdb's version includes in-frame clones alone and lacks a portion of them. The sample records over 850,000 clones, around 78% being singletons. The TCR was taken from a man aged 18 to 29 in good health. Some clones in this sample may be carry-over from other donors' samples. Specimen: memory CD4+ T cells from PBMCs. The sample's subset: CD45RA-negative fraction. The chain employs TRBV6-6 and TRBJ1-4; D call uncertain. In DNA form, the CDR3 reads TGTGCCAGCAGTTACAACCGGGTTAATGAAAAACTGTTTTTT. Translation gives CASSYNRVNEKLFF.